A single sample is the source of the 12 T cell receptor beta chains below, sequenced in a study of OX40 agonist ivuxolimab in advanced cancers. Library preparation employed the immunoSEQ multiplex PCR assay. Sourced from immuneACCESS, this table was stored by TCRdb with only in-frame sequences that have V and J called. A share of the clones is absent; for the studies checked, an unresolved V gene accounts for under half, and the remainder has no known explanation. The sample records tens of thousands of clones, roughly 89% of which are singletons. The top ten constitute 0.15% to 0.2% of the sample. The source was CD4+ or CD8+ T cells sorted from blood, collected in a trial of the OX40 agonist ivuxolimab. These receptors were taken from an adult with an advanced solid tumor such as melanoma, head and neck, liver or kidney cancer.

V and J are TRBV19 and TRBJ2-5; possibly TRBD1 for D (6 bases). Trimming took 5 bases from V and 1 from J, leaving 14 bases between them. There are 15 residues in the CDR3. Germline CDR1 and CDR2: LNHDA and SQIVND (reference sequence). The CDR3 nucleotides are TGTGCCAGTAGTCTCAGAGGGGGAACCCAAGAGACCCAGTACTTC. Its protein product is CASSLRGGTQETQYF.

This chain uses TRBV19 with TRBJ2-4; TRBD2 agrees at 10 bases. The CDR3 has 14 amino acids. Germline CDR1 reads LNHDA; CDR2 reads SQIVND (reference sequence). Trimming took 5 bases from V and 8 from J; bases not matched to a gene: 6. This CDR3 is CASSLIAGGDIQYF. The DNA for the CDR3 is TGTGCCAGTAGTCTAATAGCGGGAGGTGACATTCAGTACTTC. Using reference TRBV19 and TRBJ2-4 for the parts outside the CDR3, the full variable domain is DGGITQSPKYLFRKEGQNVTLSCEQNLNHDAMYWYRQDPGQGLRLIYYSQIVNDFQKGDIAEGYSVSREKKESFPLTVTSAQKNPTAFYLCASSLIAGGDIQYFGAGTRLSVL.

Only one count was recorded for this clone. The chain joins TRBV5-6 to TRBJ2-1; 8 nucleotides match TRBD1. V shed 3 bases and J 7 bases; nucleotides not matched to a gene: 9. Germline values: CDR1 SGHDT, CDR2 YYEEEE. The CDR3 is 15 amino acids. Here the CDR3 reads CASSSYDRGFNEQFF. The CDR3 region has the DNA TGTGCCAGCAGCTCCTACGACAGGGGATTTAATGAGCAGTTCTTC.

The rearrangement uses TRBV19 and TRBJ1-5; D unclear. The V and J ends lost 1 base and 5 bases respectively, with 15 bases between them. Germline V CDR1 and CDR2: LNHDA, SQIVND (reference sequence). The CDR3 runs 16 residues. CDR3 bases: TGTGCCAGTAGTATAGGAACATTTGGGTTATATCAGCCCCAGCATTTT. Translating gives CASSIGTFGLYQPQHF.

The chain couples TRBV6-1 to TRBJ2-7; TRBD1 agrees at 7 bases. Losses at the gene ends were 6 bases for V and 4 bases for J; bases not matched to a gene: 0. The germline V gene has CDR1 MNHNS and CDR2 SASEGT. CDR3 length: 11 amino acids. The CDR3 DNA is TGTGCCAGCAGGGGACAGTACGAGCAGTACTTC. This codes for CASRGQYEQYF.

This chain links TRBV7-2 with TRBJ2-5, with TRBD2 matching over 7 bases. CDR1 and CDR2 from the germline V gene are SGHTA and FQGNSA. This CDR3 spans 14 amino acids. Trimming removed 5 bases from V and 0 bases from J; junction bases left unmatched: 3. CDR3 nucleotides: TGTGCCAGCAGCAGGGACTATTACCAAGAGACCCAGTACTTC. This encodes CASSRDYYQETQYF.

The chain has TRBV7-9 and TRBJ2-5, with 13 nucleotides matching TRBD2. Germline V gene lookup returns CDR1 SEHNR and CDR2 FQNEAQ (reference sequence). The CDR3 covers 17 residues. With 5 bases clipped from V and 1 base from J, the junction kept 7 bases outside the gene matches. CDR3 DNA sequence: TGTGCCAGCAGCCCCGGATGGACTAGCGGGAGCCAAGAGACCCAGTACTTC. Translated, it gives CASSPGWTSGSQETQYF.

The chain joins TRBV11-2 to TRBJ1-1, with 7 bases identical to TRBD1. CDR1 and CDR2 from the germline V gene are SGHAT and FQNNGV. The CDR3 totals 15 residues. With 5 bases clipped from V and 0 bases from J, the junction kept 6 bases outside the gene matches. This CDR3 reads CASSSTGVLNTEAFF. CDR3 DNA: TGTGCCAGCAGCAGCACAGGGGTATTGAACACTGAAGCTTTCTTT.

This clone was detected only once. The rearrangement uses TRBV11-3 and TRBJ2-5; 8 bases match TRBD1. CDR3 length: 16 residues. Germline V gives CDR1 SGHNT, CDR2 YENEEA. Trimming removed 6 bases from V and 3 bases from J; junction bases left unmatched: 12. The CDR3 sequence: CASSLDRAGWKETQYF. CDR3 nucleotides: TGTGCCAGCAGTCTGGACAGGGCAGGTTGGAAAGAGACCCAGTACTTC.

The chain employs TRBV7-2 and TRBJ2-5; no clear D gene. This CDR3 spans 12 amino acids. Germline V CDR1 and CDR2: SGHTA, FQGNSA. Between the trimmed V and J ends, which lost 4 bases and 5 bases, there was a span of 8 bases. The CDR3 sequence is CASSWERETQYF. The CDR3, as DNA: TGTGCCAGCAGCTGGGAACGGGAGACCCAGTACTTC.

This clone was observed once. This chain connects TRBV19 to TRBJ1-4, with 7 bases fitting TRBD1. CDR1 is LNHDA and CDR2 is SQIVND in the germline V gene (reference sequence). The CDR3 length is 14 residues. V trimming: 6 bases; J trimming: 4 bases; junction bases outside the gene matches: 5. CDR3 DNA: TGTGCCAGTAGCCACAGGGGCGATAATGAAAAACTGTTTTTT. This sequence encodes CASSHRGDNEKLFF. Drawing the rest from reference TRBV19 and TRBJ1-4, the complete variable domain is DGGITQSPKYLFRKEGQNVTLSCEQNLNHDAMYWYRQDPGQGLRLIYYSQIVNDFQKGDIAEGYSVSREKKESFPLTVTSAQKNPTAFYLCASSHRGDNEKLFFGSGTQLSVL.

The chain has TRBV27 and TRBJ2-3; D may be TRBD2 (6 bases). Trimming removed 7 bases from V and 0 bases from J, with 14 bases in between. The length of the CDR3 is 15 residues. Germline assignment: CDR1 MNHEY and CDR2 SMNVEV (reference sequence). The CDR3 reads CASTMRLASTDTQYF. The CDR3 coding sequence is TGTGCCAGCACCATGAGGCTAGCGAGCACAGATACGCAGTATTTT.